This entry lists 7 T cell receptor beta chains sequenced from one sample in a study of response to subunit inactivated influenza vaccine. TCRdb fed the RT-PCR reads into MiXCR, producing one record per CDR3 protein. The repertoire holds hundreds of thousands of distinct CDR3 sequences, with 14% as singletons. The material sequenced was PBMCs from blood, taken about 14 days before vaccination. These receptors were collected from a man over 45 who received an inactivated influenza vaccine.

The chain links TRBV14 to TRBJ2-2, with unresolved D. The germline V gene encodes CDR1 SGHDN and CDR2 FVKESK. The CDR3 is made up of 16 amino acids. Trimming stripped 1 base from V and 0 bases from J, with 9 bases between. The CDR3 nucleotides read TGTGCCAGCAGCCAAGTGACATCCTCGAACACCGGGGAGCTGTTTTTT. Translation: CASSQVTSSNTGELFF.

The chain carries TRBV7-9 and TRBJ1-1; D is unresolved. The CDR3 spans 13 residues. The ends were cut back, 5 bases at V and 5 bases at J, with 12 bases in the middle. CDR1 SEHNR and CDR2 FQNEAQ come from the germline V gene (reference sequence). CDR3 in amino acids: CASSPPGRTEAFF. The CDR3 region has the DNA TGTGCCAGCAGCCCACCCGGCAGGACTGAAGCTTTCTTT.

This clonotype was detected a few times. The gene calls are TRBV5-5 and TRBJ1-1; D not certain. V was clipped by 1 base and J by 2 bases, with 12 bases between them. This CDR3 contains 15 residues. Germline lookup yields CDR1 SGHKS and CDR2 YYEKEE (reference sequence). CDR3 amino acids: CASSLTLKTNTEAFF. CDR3 sequence (DNA): TGTGCCAGCAGCTTGACCCTTAAAACCAACACTGAAGCTTTCTTT.

In this sample, this clonotype turned up many times. The rearrangement joins TRBV28 to TRBJ2-2; D possibly corresponds to TRBD2 (5 bases). Germline CDR1 is MDHEN and CDR2 is SYDVKM. The CDR3 extends over 16 amino acids. V was shortened by 2 bases and J by 7 bases, with 17 bases between the two germline ends. This chain's CDR3 is CASSLLFSAIGGELFF. The CDR3 coding sequence is TGTGCCAGCAGTTTACTTTTTAGCGCAATTGGCGGGGAGCTGTTTTTT.

This rearrangement joins TRBV4-1 to TRBJ1-4; tentative D call: TRBD1 (5 bases). The V end was cut by 1 base, the J end by 4 bases, with 10 bases between. The CDR3 is 15 amino acids. The V gene's germline CDR1 is MGHRA and CDR2 YSYEKL. The CDR3 reads CASSQGQLGNEKLFF. The CDR3 DNA reads TGCGCCAGCAGCCAAGGACAGTTAGGTAATGAAAAACTGTTTTTT.

J is TRBJ1-1 and V is TRBV11-2; unclear D gene. V was shortened by 1 base and J by 4 bases, with 10 bases between the two germline ends. This CDR3 spans 14 amino acids. The germline V gene encodes CDR1 SGHAT and CDR2 FQNNGV. CDR3 sequence reads: CASSLAETLTEAFF. The CDR3 DNA is TGTGCCAGCAGCTTAGCGGAGACTCTCACTGAAGCTTTCTTT.

This clonotype was seen only a few times. V usage is TRBV10-3 and J usage is TRBJ1-2, with TRBD1 matching over 9 bases. The CDR3 runs 19 residues. Trimming at V came to 0 bases and at J to 4 bases, leaving 15 bases not matched to a gene. Germline CDR1 and CDR2: ENHRY and SYGVKD. Here the CDR3 reads CAISESPGQGPPVGYGYTF. CDR3 coding DNA: TGTGCCATCAGTGAGTCGCCTGGACAGGGGCCGCCGGTTGGCTATGGCTACACCTTC.